Reported below is one T cell receptor beta chain. The target of this receptor is not known. Per-base quality was not reported, and no clone a single base away is much larger than it. For CDR1 and CDR2, the germline V gene lists MNHEY and SVGAGI. Ends trimmed: V by 8 bases, J by 3 bases; bases unmatched to a gene: 4. Measured from the cysteine to the phenylalanine, the CDR3 is 14 residues long. The kept DNA is CDR3 alone, 42 bases in frame from the first base. Library method: the immunoSEQ multiplex PCR assay. For the multiplex PCR, a mixture combining 60 forward primers for TCR Vbeta segments and 13 reverse primers for TCR Jbeta segments was used. The CDR3 region of rearranged TCR beta genes was amplified from genomic DNA with a multiplex PCR assay. The amplified TCR beta libraries were sequenced on the Illumina HiSeq System as 87-base-pair reads. The source study handled its data this way. A later analysis tallied approximately 87 million unique TCR beta chains across the 666 repertoires, and roughly 11 million of those chains were shared by two or more donors. Raw reads were error-corrected and collapsed into unique sequences by a nearest-neighbor algorithm in which closely related sequences were merged to remove PCR and sequencing errors. V, D and J gene segments were assigned by aligning CDR3 sequences to IMGT reference sequences. For a sequence to be retained, at least a six-nucleotide match to both a V gene segment and a J gene segment was required. Rearrangements were classified as productive when the CDR3 lacked stop codons and remained in frame with V and J, and all other rearrangements were classified as non-productive. Following IMGT convention, CDR3 was defined as the stretch from the second conserved V-encoded cysteine to the conserved J-encoded phenylalanine. Sequences without an unambiguous match to a single V gene segment were excluded from the earlier analysis of 450 to 750 of the donors. In an earlier analysis of 587 of the donors, V segments were called functional above 56.7% productive rearrangements and were called segregating when the between-donor standard deviation exceeded 5%. A statistical classification framework was developed to diagnose cytomegalovirus status using the catalog of TCR beta chain sequences. In a later analysis, V and J genes were assigned by comparing TCR nucleotide sequences against IMGT/GENE-DB human TR gene sequences. A later analysis assigned CDR3 sequences and most-parsimonious VDJ recombination scenarios with the TCRdist pipeline. In a later analysis, each TCR beta chain was defined by its CDR3 amino acid sequence together with its V-gene family, and reads without a unique V-gene family were excluded. To address suspected cross-contamination and a sequencing artifact, a later analysis removed some 620 highly shared, low-generation-probability nucleotide sequences. For each public chain, a later analysis derived a clonal expansion index from normalized ranks of inferred template counts within each repertoire. A later analysis computed generation probabilities with a VDJ recombination model fitted to out-of-frame rearrangements, and checked the results against IGoR. In a later analysis, hypergeometric tests were used to score TCR-TCR, TCR-HLA and TCR-CMV co-occurrence, with a repertoire-size bias correction applied to TCR pairs. In a later analysis, false discovery rates were estimated by permuting HLA or CMV assignments 20 times. In a later analysis, co-occurring TCRs were grouped using DBSCAN, and TCRdist sequence similarity was added for clustering within HLA-allele-positive subsets. Repertoires with fewer than 30,000 or more than 120,000 public chains, plus five repertoires with anomalous nucleotide sharing, were excluded from co-occurrence clustering. Entries here come from immuneACCESS through TCRdb and include only in-frame sequences with V and J called. Some clones fail to appear in such tables; in the studies checked, an unresolved V gene covers under half of the shortfall, and the cause of the remainder is unknown. V and J calls and clone size come straight from that table; D and trimming were deduced from the DNA. The sample table shows some 100,000 clones, and over 75% are seen once. The top ten clonotypes cover approximately 1.3% of the sample.

The data were obtained in a study of cytomegalovirus exposure and HLA in healthy donors (dated by TCRdb to 2016 to 2017). The study in broad terms: An earlier analysis of a few hundred of the donors reported 250 to 300 Gb of sequence data and 117 million unique TCR beta sequences obtained from about 179 million T cells. Typing coverage differed by locus: A, B, C, DRB1 and DQB1 were typed in roughly 620-630 donors, DQA1 in about 500, DPA1 in nearly 610, and DPB1 in around 490. Every repertoire in the discovery cohort had been generated on one and the same sequencing platform. Of the roughly 390 genotyped donors, approximately 81% were placed in the genetic ancestry cluster associated with self-reported Caucasian donors. An early release covering some 640 HLA-typed donors comprised 300 to 350 gigabases of sequencing data and tens of millions of unique TCR sequences. A later genetic analysis used genome-wide SNP genotypes for about three fifths of the 666 donors, treating that subset as a discovery cohort. Using immunosequencing, the study profiled T cell repertoires from around 680 subjects and related those repertoires to cytomegalovirus serostatus. Because of strong linkage in the cohort, roughly five DR-DQ haplotypes were treated as single units for association and clustering. An earlier analysis of approximately 640 of the donors applied high-throughput TCR beta sequencing to assess whether each TCR beta V gene segment acted as functional or pseudogenic. Alongside the repertoire data, information on donor age, sex, ethnicity and CMV serostatus was compiled. In addition to the first cohort of roughly 700 subjects, a separate validation cohort of approximately 120 different subjects was used. To predict cytomegalovirus infection status, the study brought together high-throughput TCR immunosequencing, statistical association of individual TCRs with disease status, and machine learning. The later analysis used no new phenotypic data to find candidate immune exposures, relying instead on TCR beta sequences and their occurrence across donors. The aim of the study was to test whether cataloging public T cell receptors could identify signatures of past pathogen exposure. Among about 410 genotyped donors of the cohort, an average of about 220,000 unique TCR beta nucleotide sequences was sequenced per donor, of which approximately 19% were non-productive. Class I and class II HLA loci were covered by the typing at four-digit resolution. A later analysis re-analyzed previously published TCR beta repertoires from 550 to 700 donors and added high-resolution HLA genotyping to study TCR occurrence patterns. Overall study results and their limits: The study gave a list of about 160 TCR beta chains associated with cytomegalovirus. CMV serostatus was the only immune exposure information available for the cohort. A later genetic analysis associated a missense DCLRE1C variant with V-gene and J-gene trimming of TCR beta chains, and an independent cohort replicated the association. In a later analysis, several top co-occurrence clusters were reported to appear linked to parvovirus B19, influenza, CMV and Epstein-Barr virus. Some IMGT-functional V segments, including TRBV6-2 and TRBV6-3, could not be told apart with the 87-base-pair reads, so those segments were excluded. It was suggested by the authors that the approach could potentially be generalized to other disease states and immunological phenotypes. Roughly uniform sequencing depth across donors was assumed in presence/absence analyses, although this assumption may not hold. Some 15 rarely observed V segments, including chromosome 9 orphons, were excluded from the earlier analysis of approximately 500 of the donors because counts were too low. In a later genetic analysis, fewer N-insertions in productive TCRs were reported among donors in an Asian-associated ancestry cluster than the approximately 670-donor mean. A cluster of highly shared sequence variants was judged likely to be a technical artifact of the sequencing pipeline. Strong co-occurrence of HLA alleles, especially DR and DQ, made assigning TCR associations to individual alleles difficult. A few of the identified cytomegalovirus-associated TCR beta chains were confirmed in vitro to be specific for cytomegalovirus antigens. A further reported finding was that TCR beta sequences accurately predicted the HLA-A and HLA-B alleles for most subjects in the first cohort. At a false discovery rate of 0.05, a later analysis linked 16,951 TCR beta sequences to specific HLA alleles. A later analysis found that TCR association rates varied across HLA loci, with DRB1 alleles showing the most associated TCRs and HLA-C alleles the fewest. The cohort was sequenced for TCR beta chains only, and without alpha or paired-chain data the features that could be detected were limited. Because HLA typing was missing for some donors at each locus, association tests included only the typed subset. A later analysis found that HLA-associated TCR beta chains were more clonally expanded and had lower generation probabilities than equally common non-associated chains. The classifier was reported to diagnose cytomegalovirus status with high specificity and sensitivity in both the original and validation cohorts. Most TCR sequences were seen in very few donors, while some public TCRs were found in many individuals. Correlated functional status among segregating V segments might be attributable to linkage disequilibrium, but an unknown experimental factor could not be ruled out. A later analysis found that most CMV-associated TCR beta chains appeared HLA-restricted, with HLA associations seemingly driven largely by CMV exposure. In an earlier analysis of some 500 of the donors, most TCR beta V segments appeared in productive rearrangements about 87% or about 30% of the time, broadly matching IMGT annotations.

The cohort comprised around 700 healthy bone marrow donors. All cohort members were sampled while nominally healthy, although unrecorded immune exposures were likely present. The donor was CMV seropositive and was included in the group of 290 or so seropositive cohort members. Each donor provided a peripheral blood sample, and peripheral blood mononuclear cells were used for TCR beta sequencing. Genomic DNA extraction from the blood cell samples was performed with the Qiagen DNeasy Blood Extraction Kit. The sequencing sample was made of PBMCs. The chain is encoded by TRBV6-5 joined to TRBJ2-7; 13 bases in the middle match TRBD2. The clonotype comes from a girl aged 2 to 9 in good health and CMV-seropositive. Here is the DNA: TGTGCCAGCGGGACTAGCGGGACTTACTACGAGCAGTACTTC. The encoded protein is CASGTSGTYYEQYF.